This T cell receptor beta chain was observed in a study of blood T cells in healthy people across ages (dated by TCRdb to about 2015). For the study in its entirety: Template switching captured roughly one uniquely barcoded TCR beta cDNA molecule per two T cells in model experiments. Age-related changes in TCR beta repertoire diversity were measured in the study by deep sequencing normalized with unique cDNA molecular identifiers. The donors were split into four age groups: young (average 16 years), middle-aged (39), aged (62) and long-lived (about 82). To avoid experimental bias, donors of different ages were distributed randomly across sequencing lanes. For two donors (one aged 18 to 30 and one aged 80 or older), the study analyzed two additional independent replicas of 1 million unique cDNA reads from the same blood draw. The full study reports these points: The CMV infection status of donors was not known, potentially confounding age-related changes in expanded clonotypes. Observed TCR beta diversity correlated strongly with the percentage of naive T cells measured by flow cytometry. Because profiling used bulk unsorted PBMCs, naive and antigen-experienced compartments could not be compared conclusively. Observed TCR beta diversity per million T cells fell roughly linearly with age, and a significant reduction was already apparent by age around 44. The long-lived group showed more naive CD4+ T cells, fewer expanded clones and increased TCR diversity than the aged group, suggesting age selection. Estimates of total diversity based on one million sequenced T cells were regarded as lower bounds and as underestimates.

Library prep was done by 5' RACE. Data came from an Illumina HiSeq 2500. The second PCR ran for about 6 to 12 cycles and used a J-beta primer mix along with a sample-barcoded 5' primer. A template-switch 5' adaptor carrying 12 random nucleotides introduced a unique molecular identifier onto each TCR beta cDNA molecule. Each sample yielded at least 3 million CDR3-containing paired-end reads. First-strand cDNA was synthesized from all RNA with the Mint cDNA synthesis kit, primed by a TRBC-specific oligonucleotide. All cDNA was treated with uracil-DNA glycosylase and then went through a first 18-cycle PCR with the universal primers M1SS and BC2_uni_R. The paper's processing steps were these. For normalization, 1 million high-quality reads, each with a distinct molecular identifier, were randomly selected from each sample. Reads with shared molecular identifiers were discarded instead of being binned into consensus sequences. CDR3 identification, clonotype clustering and error correction used MiTCR with a Q25 quality threshold and the strictest error-elimination algorithm. A nonparametric unseen species model using Euler transformation provided a lower-bound estimate of total TCR beta diversity. TCRdb reworked the public reads: Q25 trimming with fastp, MiXCR clone assembly, productive beta chains retained. Identical CDR3 protein sequences are pooled into one entry, listed with their most common genes and DNA. TCRdb, not the authors, supplied the V and J calls. The sample contains 1.5 million to 2 million distinct CDR3 sequences, about 28% of them found a single time. The ten biggest clones cover less than 9.5% of the sample.

This clonotype was counted between two and nine times. The antigen it recognizes is unknown. No clone much larger than this one lies a single base away; base qualities are absent. Donors were a few dozen systemically healthy Caucasian individuals from Russia aged roughly 6 to 90 years. Around 9.9 milliliters of peripheral blood were collected from each donor into EDTA-treated Vacutainer tubes. Ficoll-Paque density-gradient centrifugation was used to isolate PBMCs, with at least 7 million per sample. Trizol reagent was used to extract total RNA from PBMCs, with at least 6 micrograms per sample. Naive CD45RAhigh/CD27high T cell percentages were measured by flow cytometry on a PBMC aliquot from every donor. Including the terminal cysteine and phenylalanine, the CDR3 comprises 14 residues. Only the CDR3 DNA is retained, 42 bases long and in frame from the first base. The germline V end is reduced by 5 bases and the J end by 4 bases; junction bases left unmatched: 7. Looking up the germline V gene yields CDR1 MNHEY and CDR2 SVGEGT.

The specimen was blood. Rearrangement joined TRBV6-2 or TRBV6-3 to TRBJ2-5, and TRBD1 aligns with 7 junction nucleotides. The source of this sequence is a woman aged 25-40 years in good health. The CDR3 reads as follows: CASSADRERETQYF. The DNA sequence is given as TGTGCCAGCAGTGCCGACAGGGAGAGAGAGACCCAGTACTTC.